Each of the 20 T cell receptor beta chains below was sequenced from the same sample in a study of cytomegalovirus exposure and HLA in healthy donors. The PCR contained 60 Vbeta and 13 Jbeta primers. Sequencing was performed with immunoSEQ multiplex PCR; in TCRdb, only in-frame clones are kept and a portion is missing. The sample yields approximately 88,000 clones, around 81% seen once. Sequenced input: PBMCs. The receptor set was obtained from a man younger than 35 in good health and CMV-seronegative.

V gene TRBV6-5 combines with J gene TRBJ2-2; possibly TRBD1 for D (5 bases). The CDR3 consists of 13 residues. CDR1 is MNHEY, CDR2 SVGAGI, per germline. Trimming took 4 bases from V and 4 from J, leaving 7 bases between them. The CDR3 sequence is CASSSGFTGELFF. In nucleotides, the CDR3 is TGTGCCAGCAGTTCAGGGTTCACCGGGGAGCTGTTTTTT.

This clone was observed a single time. The V and J genes are TRBV13 and TRBJ2-3; 7 bases fit TRBD1. CDR3 length equals 16 residues. Germline values: CDR1 PRHDT, CDR2 FYEKMQ (reference sequence). After removal of 0 bases from V and 5 bases from J, the junction contained 8 bases not matched to a gene. As DNA, the CDR3 is TGTGCCAGCAGCTTAGGAGACAGGGTAGGATTAGATACGCAGTATTTT. It encodes CASSLGDRVGLDTQYF.

The chain couples TRBV19 to TRBJ2-7, with 11 bases fitting TRBD1. There are 15 residues in the CDR3. Germline V CDR1 and CDR2: LNHDA, SQIVND (reference sequence). The J segment lost 2 bases and the V segment lost 5 bases, leaving 5 bases of the junction unmatched. The chain's CDR3 is CASSGTGGPTYEQYF. In DNA form, the CDR3 reads TGTGCCAGTAGTGGGACAGGGGGTCCAACCTACGAGCAGTACTTC.

The chain has TRBV5-1 and TRBJ2-2; D unresolved. V lost 0 bases and J lost 0, with 3 bases in between. Germline CDR1 reads SGHRS; CDR2 reads YFSETQ. This CDR3 has 14 residues. This chain's CDR3 is CASSLDTNTGELFF. CDR3 nucleotides: TGCGCCAGCAGCTTGGACACGAACACCGGGGAGCTGTTTTTT.

The gene calls are TRBV7-9 and TRBJ2-7; the D gene is possibly TRBD2 (7 bases). Germline loops: CDR1 SEHNR, CDR2 FQNEAQ (reference sequence). The CDR3 has 15 residues. V lost 1 base, J lost 2 bases, and 12 bases lay in between. This chain's CDR3 is CASSLVFGGPYEQYF. The CDR3 nucleotides read TGTGCCAGCAGCTTAGTTTTCGGGGGGCCCTACGAGCAGTACTTC.

V usage is TRBV7-7 and J usage is TRBJ2-5, with D possibly TRBD2 on 6 matching bases. Trimming stripped 5 bases from V and 4 bases from J, with 8 bases between. Germline assignment: CDR1 SSHAT and CDR2 FNYEAQ (reference sequence). The CDR3 loop spans 12 amino acids. Here the CDR3 reads CASSPAGETQYF. Written as DNA, the CDR3 is TGTGCCAGCAGCCCAGCGGGAGAGACCCAGTACTTC.

This clone was seen only once. The rearrangement joins TRBV11-2 to TRBJ2-3; TRBD2 is a possible D gene (7 bases). The CDR3 spans 16 residues. The ends were cut back, 2 bases at V and 7 bases at J, with 19 bases in the middle. Germline lookup yields CDR1 SGHAT and CDR2 FQNNGV. CDR3 coding DNA: TGTGCCAGCAGCTTAAGTACGAGGGGGGGCACTTATACGCAGTATTTT. Its translation is CASSLSTRGGTYTQYF.

V usage is TRBV19 and J usage is TRBJ1-5, with a tentative D call TRBD1 (6 bases). CDR3 length equals 14 residues. Trimming removed 7 bases from V and 1 base from J, with 11 bases in between. The germline V gene encodes CDR1 LNHDA and CDR2 SQIVND (reference sequence). As DNA, the CDR3 is TGTGCCAGTACCGAAGACAGGAGCAATCAGCCCCAGCATTTT. Amino acid sequence: CASTEDRSNQPQHF. The whole variable domain, remainder taken from reference TRBV19 and TRBJ1-5, is DGGITQSPKYLFRKEGQNVTLSCEQNLNHDAMYWYRQDPGQGLRLIYYSQIVNDFQKGDIAEGYSVSREKKESFPLTVTSAQKNPTAFYLCASTEDRSNQPQHFGDGTRLSIL.

V and J are TRBV11-2 and TRBJ1-1, with TRBD1 as a possible D gene (5 bases). Trimming stripped 2 bases from V and 1 base from J, with 11 bases between. CDR1 SGHAT and CDR2 FQNNGV come from the germline V gene. This CDR3 has 15 amino acids. The CDR3 coding sequence is TGTGCCAGCAGCTTAATCCAGGGTGGGAACACTGAAGCTTTCTTT. Amino acids: CASSLIQGGNTEAFF.

The V call is TRBV19, the J call TRBJ2-2; 10 bases match TRBD1. This CDR3 region has 15 residues. The germline CDR1 and CDR2 sequences are LNHDA and SQIVND (reference sequence). The V and J ends lost 3 bases and 6 bases, in that order; junction bases with no gene match: 4. The CDR3 loop is CASSMGQGYPGELFF. CDR3 nucleotides: TGTGCCAGTAGTATGGGACAGGGGTATCCCGGGGAGCTGTTTTTT.

About this clone: The junction does not match germline at one end; this may be a read error. The J gene is TRBJ2-3, the V gene TRBV7-7; 8 bases align to TRBD2. CDR1 is SSHAT, CDR2 FNYEAQ, per germline (reference sequence). The CDR3 has 16 residues. CDR3 sequence: CASSASDGGGTDTQYF. The CDR3 bases are TGTGCTAGCAGCGCTTCTGACGGGGGGGGCACAGATACGCAGTATTTT. The full variable domain, with the rest looked up from reference TRBV7-7 and TRBJ2-3, is GAGVSQSPRYKVTKRGQDVTLRCDPISSHATLYWYQQALGQGPEFLTYFNYEAQPDKSGLPSDRFSAERPEGSISTLTIQRTEQRDSAMYRCASSASDGGGTDTQYFGPGTRLTVL.

This clone was counted between two and nine times. The chain recombines TRBV18 with TRBJ2-7; 9 bases are shared with TRBD1. Germline-derived CDR1 and CDR2 are KGHSH and LQKENI. Losses at the gene ends were 5 bases for V and 0 bases for J; bases not matched to a gene: 8. The CDR3 covers 16 residues. CDR3 nucleotide sequence: TGTGCCAGCTCATCCCCCGCGACAGGGGGCTCCTACGAGCAGTACTTC. This translates into CASSSPATGGSYEQYF.

The gene calls are TRBV18 and TRBJ2-7, with a weak D call TRBD1 (5 bases). The germline gives CDR1 KGHSH, CDR2 LQKENI. This CDR3 is 15 amino acids long. Trimming took off 2 bases at V and 2 bases at J, with 13 bases between the two ends. Written as DNA, the CDR3 is TGTGCCAGCTCACCATATTGGGGCACGACCTACGAGCAGTACTTC. It translates to CASSPYWGTTYEQYF. Combining the CDR3 with reference TRBV18 and TRBJ2-7 gives the whole variable domain NAGVMQNPRHLVRRRGQEARLRCSPMKGHSHVYWYRQLPEEGLKFMVYLQKENIIDESGMPKERFSAEFPKEGPSILRIQQVVRGDSAAYFCASSPYWGTTYEQYFGPGTRLTVT.

This chain connects TRBV6-5 to TRBJ2-5, with 7 bases aligning to TRBD1. The better agreement between TRBJ2-7 and the DNA end casts doubt on the J call. Germline V lookup: CDR1 MNHEY, CDR2 SVGAGI. The CDR3 runs to 13 residues. The CDR3 coding sequence is TGTGCCAGCAGCCGGACAGGTGTCTACGAGCAGTACTTC. Amino acid sequence: CASSRTGVYEQYF.

This clone showed up just once. The rearrangement joins TRBV5-6 to TRBJ2-7; 8 positions agree with TRBD1. This CDR3 is 14 amino acids long. Germline V gives CDR1 SGHDT, CDR2 YYEEEE. V shed 3 bases and J 4 bases; nucleotides not matched to a gene: 6. This chain's CDR3 is CASSSGQGWYEQYF. Here the CDR3 DNA reads TGTGCCAGCAGCTCCGGACAGGGTTGGTACGAGCAGTACTTC.

The V and J genes are TRBV28 and TRBJ1-1; D not certain. The CDR3 consists of 14 residues. Per germline, CDR1 MDHEN and CDR2 SYDVKM. V shed 7 bases and J shed 4 bases, with 16 bases lying between them. CDR3 in DNA: TGTGCCAGCAACGCTGCTTTAGAGGCCACTGAAGCTTTCTTT. Its translation is CASNAALEATEAFF. The full variable domain, rest sourced from reference TRBV28 and TRBJ1-1, is DVKVTQSSRYLVKRTGEKVFLECVQDMDHENMFWYRQDPGLGLRLIYFSYDVKMKEKGDIPEGYSVSREKKERFSLILESASTNQTSMYLCASNAALEATEAFFGQGTRLTVV.

J is TRBJ1-5 and V is TRBV30, with unresolved D. Trimming left V 1 base short and J 0 bases short, with 7 bases between. CDR1 and CDR2 from the germline V gene are GTSNPN and SVGIG (reference sequence). The CDR3 has 14 residues. CDR3 bases: TGTGCCTGGAGTGCCGGGAATAGCAATCAGCCCCAGCATTTT. Residues: CAWSAGNSNQPQHF.

This chain connects TRBV6-5 to TRBJ1-2, with D maybe TRBD1 (6 bases). V was shortened by 6 bases and J by 9 bases, with 17 bases between the two germline ends. CDR1 MNHEY and CDR2 SVGAGI come from the germline V gene. The CDR3 is made up of 13 amino acids. The CDR3 here is CASRTWGGPSYTF. CDR3 coding DNA: TGTGCCAGCAGGACTTGGGGGGGCCCGAGCTACACCTTC.

This chain connects TRBV5-1 to TRBJ1-2, with 8 positions matching TRBD1. Germline V gene data show CDR1 as SGHRS and CDR2 as YFSETQ. The CDR3 extends over 15 amino acids. The ends lost 4 bases at V and 2 bases at J; junction bases unmatched: 7. As DNA, the CDR3 is TGCGCCAGCAGCCAGGACAGGGCGGGGAACTATGGCTACACCTTC. Translated, it gives CASSQDRAGNYGYTF.

This clone showed up just once. The chain employs TRBV19 and TRBJ2-5; D is possibly TRBD1 (6 bases). The DNA matches TRBJ2-7 better at its end, which makes the J call doubtful. The CDR3 runs to 14 residues. The germline V gene encodes CDR1 LNHDA and CDR2 SQIVND (reference sequence). Here the CDR3 DNA reads TGTGCCAGTAGTATTGGGCAGGGGAACTACGAGCAGTACTTC. Encoded protein: CASSIGQGNYEQYF.